This T cell receptor beta chain was sequenced during a study of T cell repertoires in cytomegalovirus infection. This clonotype was seen more than once but under ten times. What it binds is not known. The V gene's germline CDR1 is MDHEN and CDR2 SYDVKM. V lost 5 bases to trimming and J lost 6 bases, with 17 bases between them. The CDR3 sequence is 15 residues long. TCRdb redid the calling of the reads with MiXCR, one entry per CDR3 protein. This sample has a few hundred thousand distinct CDR3 sequences, with about 32% found just once. This chain uses TRBV28 with TRBJ1-5, with a weak D call TRBD1 (6 bases). This clonotype was sampled from a human donor in good health (CMV status not recorded). Some clones in this sample may be carry-over from other donors' samples. The sample here was cultured PBMCs, taken from culture after CMV antigen stimulation. CDR3 region: CASSPRGGYVQPQHF. The DNA of the CDR3 is TGTGCCAGCAGTCCACGTGGGGGCTATGTTCAGCCCCAGCATTTT.